The source of this T cell receptor beta chain is a study of blood T cell repertoires in COVID-19. Study-wide context: The United States, Italy and Spain provided the acute and convalescent COVID-19 samples. The cDNA or gDNA used as material had been derived from T cells, B-cell-depleted T cells, or PBMCs.

In the original analysis: Researchers report that nucleated cell counts were estimated from reference gene primer amplification. The data were produced by immunoSEQ multiplex PCR, yet TCRdb's version contains in-frame clones alone and is incomplete. V and J calls and clone size follow that table, whereas D and trimming were derived from the DNA. This table has about 250,000 clones, 70% to 90% appearing once. V was pared by 4 bases and J by 3 bases, with 2 bases of the junction left unmatched. Germline values: CDR1 SGHRS, CDR2 YFSETQ. The CDR3 covers 14 residues. Sequencing was carried out using peripheral blood. V and J are TRBV5-1 and TRBJ2-3; 10 bases are a match to TRBD1. The TCR was taken from a man in his fifties or sixties with active or convalescent COVID-19. The CDR3 DNA is TGCGCCAGCAGCCCGGACAGGGGGACAGATACGCAGTATTTT. This translates into CASSPDRGTDTQYF.